The 13 T cell receptor beta chains presented below share a single source sample, sequenced in a study of graft-versus-host responses after intestinal transplantation (dated by TCRdb to the early 2020s). The library was prepared using the immunoSEQ multiplex PCR assay. Held by TCRdb, this immuneACCESS table contains in-frame sequences only and omits some clones. Under half of the omission traces to an unresolved V gene where checked; the cause of the rest is unknown. This sample lists tens of thousands of clones; approximately 78% were detected once. The top ten clones comprise over 0.75% of the sample. For these receptors, no antigen is known. The time point label on this specimen signifies: cells obtained before transplantation from donor or recipient. This specimen consisted of unstimulated CD8+ T cells sorted from spleen or lymph node cells, obtained before transplant. The source of these receptors is a human donor who was the organ donor for an intestinal transplant.

The DNA of the CDR3 is TGTGCCAGCAGTGAAGCACGGGGTAATTCACCCCTCCACTTT. Its protein product is CASSEARGNSPLHF. The gene calls are TRBV25-1 and TRBJ1-6; D unresolved. The germline V gene encodes CDR1 MGHDK and CDR2 SYGVNS. The CDR3 totals 14 residues. V lost 2 bases, J lost 6 bases, and 8 bases lay in between.

In regard to this clone: Other DNA sequences in this sample translate to the same CDR3. The CDR3 bases are TGCGCCAGCAGCCAAGGGACGGGCACAGATACGCAGTATTTT. Translating gives CASSQGTGTDTQYF. The rearrangement uses TRBV4-3 and TRBJ2-3; D call uncertain. The germline V gene encodes CDR1 LGHNA and CDR2 YSLEER. The CDR3 runs 14 residues. V lost 1 base and J 1 base, leaving 6 bases between the germline ends.

This clone has just a few counts. The chain is built from TRBV27 and TRBJ1-1; unclear D gene. V lost 1 base and J lost 2, with 8 bases in between. This CDR3 has 14 amino acids. CDR1 and CDR2 (germline): MNHEY, SMNVEV (reference sequence). CDR3 bases: TGTGCCAGCAGTTTATTGAGCAGTAACACTGAAGCTTTCTTT. It yields the protein CASSLLSSNTEAFF.

The genes are TRBV5-8 and TRBJ2-1; 7 nucleotides match TRBD2. Germline CDR1 and CDR2: SGHTS and YDEGEE. This CDR3 is built from 15 residues. V shed 5 bases, J shed 3 bases, and the junction held 8 bases outside the gene matches. CDR3: CASSYLVAGYNEQFF. The CDR3 DNA is TGTGCCAGCAGTTACCTAGTAGCGGGCTACAATGAGCAGTTCTTC.

This clone came up once. J is TRBJ1-2 and V is TRBV30, with D possibly TRBD1 on 5 matching bases. CDR3 length: 12 amino acids. Trimming removed 3 bases at V and 3 bases at J, with 8 bases between. The germline V gene has CDR1 GTSNPN and CDR2 SVGIG (reference sequence). The CDR3 here is CAWRGGHYGYTF. For the CDR3, the DNA is TGTGCCTGGAGGGGGGGTCACTATGGCTACACCTTC.

The chain links TRBV15 to TRBJ2-5, with no clear D. The J call could be wrong; TRBJ2-7 is a better fit for the DNA end. The CDR3 runs to 13 residues. Germline CDR1 reads LNHNV; CDR2 reads YYDKDF (reference sequence). This CDR3 reads CATSRDSSYEQYF. DNA of the CDR3: TGTGCCACCAGCAGAGATTCCTCCTACGAGCAGTACTTC.

The chain couples TRBV2 to TRBJ1-3; no clear D gene. Trimming shortened V by 1 base and J by 4 bases, and 8 bases separated the two germline ends. Germline CDR1 SNHLY, CDR2 FYNNEI. The CDR3 contains 14 residues. The DNA of the CDR3 is TGTGCCAGCAGTGAAGGAAGAGGGGGAAACACCATATATTTT. As protein: CASSEGRGGNTIYF.

This clone was counted a few times. CDR3 sequence (DNA): TGTGCCAGCAGTCCCCGAACGGGGCAGGGGTACGGCTACACCTTC. This translates into CASSPRTGQGYGYTF. V gene TRBV27 combines with J gene TRBJ1-2, with a possible D match to TRBD1 (6 bases). Between the trimmed V and J ends, which lost 5 bases and 8 bases, there was a span of 21 bases. The CDR3 has 15 residues. CDR1 MNHEY and CDR2 SMNVEV come from the germline V gene (reference sequence).

This rearrangement joins TRBV4-1 to TRBJ2-2; TRBD2 matches 12 bases. Germline loops: CDR1 MGHRA, CDR2 YSYEKL. The CDR3 is made up of 13 amino acids. The ends lost 8 bases at V and 6 bases at J; junction bases unmatched: 1. CDR3 sequence (DNA): TGCGCCAGCGGGACTAGCGGGTCCGGGGAGCTGTTTTTT. This gives the protein CASGTSGSGELFF.

The chain joins TRBV4-1 to TRBJ2-7; the D gene is possibly TRBD2 (5 bases). V lost 0 bases and J lost 7, with 16 bases in between. The germline CDR1 and CDR2 sequences are MGHRA and YSYEKL. The CDR3 extends over 15 amino acids. The CDR3 sequence is CASSQERERVGEQYF. The DNA for the CDR3 is TGCGCCAGCAGCCAAGAAAGGGAGAGGGTCGGGGAGCAGTACTTC.

This sequence joins TRBV27 and TRBJ2-5, with TRBD1 identical over 7 bases. The J call could be wrong; TRBJ2-7 is a better fit for the DNA end. From germline, CDR1 is MNHEY and CDR2 SMNVEV (reference sequence). The CDR3 covers 14 residues. CDR3 loop: CASSHHRGYYEQYF. Here the CDR3 DNA reads TGTGCCAGCAGTCACCACAGGGGCTACTACGAGCAGTACTTC.

Written as DNA, the CDR3 is TGTGCCAGTAGTTTCCTCAACGAACCCTACGAGCAGTACTTC. Its protein is CASSFLNEPYEQYF. The V call is TRBV19, the J call TRBJ2-7; the D is unclear. Germline CDR1 LNHDA, CDR2 SQIVND (reference sequence). This CDR3 contains 14 residues. V was pared by 5 bases and J by 2 bases, with 13 bases between. The full variable domain, in which reference TRBV19 and TRBJ2-7 provide the parts outside the CDR3, is DGGITQSPKYLFRKEGQNVTLSCEQNLNHDAMYWYRQDPGQGLRLIYYSQIVNDFQKGDIAEGYSVSREKKESFPLTVTSAQKNPTAFYLCASSFLNEPYEQYFGPGTRLTVT.

The chain recombines TRBV7-6 with TRBJ1-1; D perhaps matches TRBD1 (6 bases). CDR1 is SGHVS, CDR2 FNYEAQ, per germline. Trimming shortened V by 0 bases and J by 5 bases, and 10 bases separated the two germline ends. The CDR3 has 14 residues. CDR3 bases: TGTGCCAGCAGCTTAGCCCCCAGGGGAACTGAAGCTTTCTTT. Protein sequence: CASSLAPRGTEAFF.